These T cell receptor beta chains were read from a single sample in a study of blood T cells in healthy people across ages. TCRdb re-called the 5' RACE reads with MiXCR, one entry per CDR3 protein. The table shows 540,000 or so distinct CDR3 sequences, with 24% occurring only once. The same sample was also studied in work on T cells of mothers and their children.

The sample consisted of blood. Receptors originate from a boy aged 5-17 years in good health. CDR3s include the opening cysteine and the closing phenylalanine or tryptophan. D genes are given only for firm matches. Only some rows state a clone size, as once, few, many or a class for expanded clones.

TRBV20-1	few	TRBD2	TRBJ2-7	TGCAGTGCTAGCCCTAGCGGGAGGGCTAATCTCTACGAGCAGTACTTC	CSASPSGRANLYEQYF
TRBV20-1	NA	TRBD2	TRBJ2-7	TGCAGTGCTGGACCTAGCGGGAGCGTATACGAGCAGTACTTC	CSAGPSGSVYEQYF
TRBV2	NA	NA	TRBJ2-5	TGTGCCAGCAGGTCCCCCTGGGGGTACCAAGAGACCCAGTACTTC	CASRSPWGYQETQYF
TRBV6-1	NA	NA	TRBJ2-3	TGTGCCAGCAGTCTAGGAGGGACTTCGCACCGTCGGGATACGCAGTATTTT	CASSLGGTSHRRDTQYF
TRBV29-1	many	NA	TRBJ1-2	TGCAGCGTTGAAAGAGAGGGAGACAACTATGGCTACACCTTC	CSVEREGDNYGYTF
TRBV27	NA	NA	TRBJ2-7	TGTGCCAGCAGTCCCCTGGGTAGCGGTTACGAGCAGTACTTC	CASSPLGSGYEQYF
TRBV9	few	NA	TRBJ1-2	TGTGCCAGCAGTCTTTCTGGGATGACAGACTATGGCTACACCTTC	CASSLSGMTDYGYTF
TRBV15	NA	TRBD1	TRBJ2-3	TGTGCCACCAGCAGACAGGACAGGGTGTCAGATACGCAGTATTTT	CATSRQDRVSDTQYF
TRBV20-1	NA	NA	TRBJ1-1	TGCAGTGCTAGAGATCAAGGCAGGACTCTAGAAGCTTTCTTT	CSARDQGRTLEAFF
TRBV28	many	TRBD1	TRBJ2-5	TGTGCCAGCCGCGGACAGGCAACACACTTC	CASRGQATHF
TRBV12-3/TRBV12-4	few	NA	TRBJ2-1	TGTGCCAGCAGTTTACAAGTATACAATGAGCAGTTCTTC	CASSLQVYNEQFF
TRBV20-1	few	TRBD1	TRBJ2-5	TGCAGTGCTAGAGCCACAGGGGGCATGGAGACCCAGTACTTC	CSARATGGMETQYF
TRBV7-9	NA	TRBD1	TRBJ2-3	TGTGCCAGCAGCTCCGGACAGGGGGAGGCAGATACGCAGTATTTT	CASSSGQGEADTQYF
TRBV7-2	NA	NA	TRBJ1-2	TGTGCCAGCAGCCGGGCGGCAGGGACCAACTATGGCTACACCTTC	CASSRAAGTNYGYTF
TRBV5-1	NA	NA	TRBJ1-6	TGCGCCATCAAAGGGAAGAATTCACCCCTCCACTTT	CAIKGKNSPLHF
TRBV9	NA	TRBD2	TRBJ2-3	TGTGCCAGCAGCGTCGGACTAGCGGGAGGCCCAGATACGCAGTATTTT	CASSVGLAGGPDTQYF
TRBV5-1	NA	NA	TRBJ2-1	TGCGCCAGCATGAACTCGGGAGAGGGTGAGCAGTTCTTC	CASMNSGEGEQFF
TRBV4-1	few	NA	TRBJ2-5	TGCGCCAGCAGCCAACTAGGGGAGACCCAGTACTTC	CASSQLGETQYF
TRBV7-7	NA	TRBD1	TRBJ2-5	TGTGCTAGCAGCCAGGGGGCGGGGACACAAGAGACCCAGTACTTC	CASSQGAGTQETQYF
TRBV4-1	NA	NA	TRBJ2-1	TGCGCCAGCAGCCTGGGACCTAAGTTGGGCAATGAGCAGTTCTTC	CASSLGPKLGNEQFF
TRBV7-2	NA	NA	TRBJ1-4	TGTGCCAGCAGCTCACAGAATTCACCGGGATCTAATGAAAAACTGTTTTTT	CASSSQNSPGSNEKLFF
TRBV25-1	NA	NA	TRBJ1-6	TGTGCCAGCACACAGGGATCCAATTCACCCCTCCACTTT	CASTQGSNSPLHF
TRBV27	few	NA	TRBJ2-7	TGTGCCAGCAGTCAAAGGGGAGGGGGCAGGAACGAGCAGTACTTC	CASSQRGGGRNEQYF
TRBV11-2	NA	NA	TRBJ2-1	TGCGCCAGCAGCTTCCGGCCCCGCTCCTACAATGAGCAGTTCTTC	CASSFRPRSYNEQFF
TRBV28	NA	TRBD1	TRBJ2-3	TGTGCCAGCAGCCCCCCCGGGACAGGTACAGATACGCAGTATTTT	CASSPPGTGTDTQYF
TRBV28	NA	NA	TRBJ2-7	TGTGCCGGCAGTTCCCTCGGGTCTGGGGAGCAGTACTTC	CAGSSLGSGEQYF
TRBV5-1	NA	NA	TRBJ2-4	TGCGCCAGCAGCTTCTTGGACACTGGGGACATTCGGTACTTC	CASSFLDTGDIRYF
TRBV6-6	many	NA	TRBJ1-6	TGTGCCAGCTCGAACAACACCCGGGCAGATTCTTCACCCCTCCACTTT	CASSNNTRADSSPLHF
TRBV7-2	NA	TRBD2	TRBJ2-1	TGTGCCAGCAGCTTAGCGTTGAGCGGGGGGGCACATGAGCAGTTCTTC	CASSLALSGGAHEQFF
TRBV20-1	NA	TRBD2	TRBJ2-3	TGCAGTGCTAGATCAACTAGCGGGAAGGGCACAGATACGCAGTATTTT	CSARSTSGKGTDTQYF
TRBV20-1	few	NA	TRBJ1-6	TGCAATGCTAGAGCCGAGGGTGATTCACCCCTCCACTTT	CNARAEGDSPLHF